A selection of T cell receptor beta chains follows, all from one sample in a study of T cell responses to AZD1222 COVID-19 vaccine. TCRdb keeps only in-frame clones here, not all; method: immunoSEQ multiplex PCR. Of approximately 80,000 clones listed, approximately 90% are singletons. The sequencing used peripheral blood, collected on day 0 of AZD1222 vaccination. The receptor set was obtained from an adult in good health. The CDR3 runs from the conserved cysteine through the conserved F or W. D genes are given only for firm matches. Not all rows give a size; the values are once, few, many and, for expanded clones, a class.

J gene: TRBJ1-3; clone size: once; D gene: NA; V gene: TRBV9; CDR3 protein: CASSVQGNTGNTIYF; CDR3 DNA: TGTGCCAGCAGCGTACAGGGGAACACTGGAAACACCATATATTTT
J gene: TRBJ2-2; clone size: NA; D gene: TRBD2; V gene: TRBV20-1; CDR3 protein: CSASWRGANTGELFF; CDR3 DNA: TGCAGTGCTAGTTGGCGGGGGGCGAACACCGGGGAGCTGTTTTTT
J gene: TRBJ2-1; clone size: NA; D gene: NA; V gene: TRBV27; CDR3 protein: CASSSNPDNEQFF; CDR3 DNA: TGTGCCAGCAGTTCAAACCCCGACAATGAGCAGTTCTTC
J gene: TRBJ1-1; clone size: once; D gene: NA; V gene: TRBV28; CDR3 protein: CASSLRGGTEAFF; CDR3 DNA: TGTGCCAGCAGTTTAAGGGGGGGCACTGAAGCTTTCTTT
J gene: TRBJ2-7; clone size: once; D gene: TRBD2; V gene: TRBV2; CDR3 protein: CASRVGTSGSYEQYF; CDR3 DNA: TGTGCCAGCAGGGTCGGGACTAGCGGATCCTACGAGCAGTACTTC
J gene: TRBJ1-6; clone size: NA; D gene: NA; V gene: TRBV11-3; CDR3 protein: CASSPGTEIYNSPLHF; CDR3 DNA: TGTGCCAGCAGCCCTGGGACGGAAATATATAATTCACCCCTCCACTTT
J gene: TRBJ1-5; clone size: NA; D gene: TRBD1; V gene: TRBV7-2; CDR3 protein: CASSLQDRYTQPQHF; CDR3 DNA: TGTGCCAGCAGCCTGCAGGACAGGTACACCCAGCCCCAGCATTTT
J gene: TRBJ2-3; clone size: NA; D gene: NA; V gene: TRBV24-1; CDR3 protein: CATSDPRTRADTQYF; CDR3 DNA: TGTGCCACCAGTGATCCCCGGACCCGGGCAGATACGCAGTATTTT
J gene: TRBJ2-7; clone size: NA; D gene: NA; V gene: TRBV9; CDR3 protein: CASSVGVGNLPQEQYF; CDR3 DNA: TGTGCCAGCAGCGTAGGGGTTGGAAACCTTCCCCAAGAGCAGTACTTC
J gene: TRBJ1-2; clone size: NA; D gene: NA; V gene: TRBV30; CDR3 protein: CASAANYGYTF; CDR3 DNA: TGTGCTTCTGCGGCTAACTATGGCTACACCTTC
J gene: TRBJ1-2; clone size: NA; D gene: NA; V gene: TRBV19; CDR3 protein: CASSINSWIPTNYGYTF; CDR3 DNA: TGTGCCAGTAGTATAAACAGCTGGATCCCTACTAACTATGGCTACACCTTC
J gene: TRBJ2-6; clone size: few; D gene: NA; V gene: TRBV7-9; CDR3 protein: CASSLWRSSGANVLTF; CDR3 DNA: TGTGCCAGCAGCTTATGGCGGAGCTCTGGGGCCAACGTCCTGACTTTC
J gene: TRBJ1-1; clone size: once; D gene: NA; V gene: TRBV19; CDR3 protein: CASSIFPTPGNTEAFF; CDR3 DNA: TGTGCCAGTAGTATATTTCCGACACCTGGAAACACTGAAGCTTTCTTT
J gene: TRBJ1-1; clone size: NA; D gene: TRBD1; V gene: TRBV27; CDR3 protein: CASSTKDRAEAFF; CDR3 DNA: TGTGCCAGCAGTACGAAGGACAGGGCTGAAGCTTTCTTT
J gene: TRBJ2-2; clone size: NA; D gene: NA; V gene: TRBV27; CDR3 protein: CASSSTGTRPGELFF; CDR3 DNA: TGTGCCAGCAGTTCAACCGGGACGAGACCCGGGGAGCTGTTTTTT
J gene: TRBJ2-3; clone size: NA; D gene: NA; V gene: TRBV7-8; CDR3 protein: CASSWTGTDTQYF; CDR3 DNA: TGTGCCAGCAGCTGGACAGGCACAGATACGCAGTATTTT
J gene: TRBJ2-3; clone size: few; D gene: TRBD1; V gene: TRBV6-5; CDR3 protein: CASSYTGGNTDTQYF; CDR3 DNA: TGTGCCAGCAGTTATACAGGGGGGAACACAGATACGCAGTATTTT
J gene: TRBJ2-7; clone size: NA; D gene: NA; V gene: TRBV10-3; CDR3 protein: CAISEAGGYEQYF; CDR3 DNA: TGTGCCATCAGTGAGGCAGGGGGGTACGAGCAGTACTTC
J gene: TRBJ2-7; clone size: few; D gene: NA; V gene: TRBV5-8; CDR3 protein: CASTYEQYF; CDR3 DNA: TGTGCCAGCACCTACGAGCAGTACTTC
J gene: TRBJ1-1; clone size: NA; D gene: NA; V gene: TRBV25-1; CDR3 protein: CASSVTGRGTEAFF; CDR3 DNA: TGTGCCAGCAGTGTTACAGGTCGAGGCACTGAAGCTTTCTTT
J gene: TRBJ1-2; clone size: NA; D gene: NA; V gene: TRBV4-2; CDR3 protein: CASSHRGGVGYTF; CDR3 DNA: TGTGCCAGCAGCCACCGGGGGGGGGTTGGCTACACCTTC
J gene: TRBJ2-7; clone size: few; D gene: TRBD2; V gene: TRBV6-1; CDR3 protein: CASSDSGGPYEQYF; CDR3 DNA: TGTGCCAGCAGTGATAGCGGGGGGCCCTACGAGCAGTACTTC
J gene: TRBJ1-3; clone size: NA; D gene: TRBD1; V gene: TRBV6-5; CDR3 protein: CASSTTGGNTIYF; CDR3 DNA: TGTGCCAGCAGTACGACAGGGGGAAACACCATATATTTT
J gene: TRBJ1-1; clone size: once; D gene: NA; V gene: TRBV9; CDR3 protein: CASSVTGEGTEAFF; CDR3 DNA: TGTGCCAGCAGCGTAACCGGGGAGGGCACTGAAGCTTTCTTT
J gene: TRBJ2-5; clone size: NA; D gene: NA; V gene: TRBV30; CDR3 protein: CAWSPGMTGVETQYF; CDR3 DNA: TGTGCCTGGTCCCCGGGGATGACAGGCGTGGAGACCCAGTACTTC
J gene: TRBJ1-2; clone size: NA; D gene: NA; V gene: TRBV9; CDR3 protein: CASSVEGVDGYTF; CDR3 DNA: TGTGCCAGCAGCGTAGAAGGTGTTGATGGCTACACCTTC
J gene: TRBJ1-2; clone size: NA; D gene: TRBD1; V gene: TRBV28; CDR3 protein: CASSLKQGTEGYTF; CDR3 DNA: TGTGCCAGCAGTTTAAAACAGGGGACGGAGGGCTACACCTTC
J gene: TRBJ2-1; clone size: once; D gene: TRBD2; V gene: TRBV6-2/TRBV6-3; CDR3 protein: CASSPLSTLASGGAYEQFF; CDR3 DNA: TGTGCCAGCAGTCCCCTTTCCACCTTGGCTAGCGGGGGGGCTTATGAGCAGTTCTTC
J gene: TRBJ2-7; clone size: NA; D gene: NA; V gene: TRBV6-5; CDR3 protein: CASSSPVSYEQYF; CDR3 DNA: TGTGCCAGCAGCTCTCCCGTCTCCTACGAGCAGTACTTC
J gene: TRBJ2-5; clone size: NA; D gene: NA; V gene: TRBV7-2; CDR3 protein: CASSLDRGGHETQYF; CDR3 DNA: TGTGCCAGCAGCTTAGATCGTGGAGGTCACGAGACCCAGTACTTC
J gene: TRBJ1-1; clone size: NA; D gene: NA; V gene: TRBV3-1/TRBV3-2; CDR3 protein: CASSQDTRADTEAFF; CDR3 DNA: TGTGCCAGCAGCCAAGATACAAGGGCTGACACTGAAGCTTTCTTT
J gene: TRBJ1-5; clone size: once; D gene: NA; V gene: TRBV18; CDR3 protein: CASSPGATSNQPQHF; CDR3 DNA: TGTGCCAGCTCACCAGGGGCTACTAGCAATCAGCCCCAGCATTTT
J gene: TRBJ1-2; clone size: once; D gene: NA; V gene: TRBV6-5; CDR3 protein: CASSYSSGERAYGYTF; CDR3 DNA: TGTGCCAGCAGTTACTCGTCAGGGGAAAGGGCCTATGGCTACACCTTC
J gene: TRBJ1-2; clone size: NA; D gene: TRBD1; V gene: TRBV7-9; CDR3 protein: CASSLADRALYGYTF; CDR3 DNA: TGTGCCAGCAGCTTAGCGGACAGGGCCCTCTATGGCTACACCTTC
J gene: TRBJ1-1; clone size: NA; D gene: NA; V gene: TRBV9; CDR3 protein: CASSVDWGTEAFF; CDR3 DNA: TGTGCCAGCAGCGTAGACTGGGGCACTGAAGCTTTCTTT
J gene: TRBJ2-7; clone size: NA; D gene: NA; V gene: TRBV5-4; CDR3 protein: CASSFTGEQYF; CDR3 DNA: TGTGCCAGCAGCTTTACGGGGGAGCAGTACTTC
J gene: TRBJ1-1; clone size: NA; D gene: TRBD1; V gene: TRBV19; CDR3 protein: CASSYPRTGEAEAFF; CDR3 DNA: TGTGCCAGTAGTTACCCCAGGACAGGCGAGGCTGAAGCTTTCTTT
J gene: TRBJ1-4; clone size: NA; D gene: NA; V gene: TRBV9; CDR3 protein: CASSVGQSTNEKLFF; CDR3 DNA: TGTGCCAGCAGCGTAGGTCAATCAACTAATGAAAAACTGTTTTTT
J gene: TRBJ1-6; clone size: NA; D gene: NA; V gene: TRBV20-1; CDR3 protein: CRPLGGSPLHF; CDR3 DNA: TGCAGGCCATTGGGGGGGTCACCCCTCCACTTT
J gene: TRBJ2-2; clone size: NA; D gene: NA; V gene: TRBV11-3; CDR3 protein: CASSAIERVAGELFF; CDR3 DNA: TGTGCCAGCAGCGCCATTGAGAGGGTGGCCGGGGAGCTGTTTTTT
J gene: TRBJ2-2; clone size: NA; D gene: NA; V gene: TRBV24-1; CDR3 protein: CATSDRTNTGELFF; CDR3 DNA: TGTGCCACCAGTGACCGAACGAACACCGGGGAGCTGTTTTTT
J gene: TRBJ1-2; clone size: NA; D gene: TRBD1; V gene: TRBV5-3; CDR3 protein: CARSSRDRGSVDGYTF; CDR3 DNA: TGTGCCAGAAGCAGCCGGGACAGGGGTTCGGTGGACGGCTACACCTTC
J gene: TRBJ1-2; clone size: NA; D gene: NA; V gene: TRBV7-2; CDR3 protein: CASRDLGEPGYGYTF; CDR3 DNA: TGTGCCAGCAGGGACTTGGGGGAACCGGGGTATGGCTACACCTTC
J gene: TRBJ1-4; clone size: NA; D gene: NA; V gene: TRBV3-1/TRBV3-2; CDR3 protein: CASSQVGGEGQKLFF; CDR3 DNA: TGTGCCAGCAGCCAAGTAGGGGGTGAAGGCCAAAAACTGTTTTTT
J gene: TRBJ1-6; clone size: NA; D gene: NA; V gene: TRBV3-1/TRBV3-2; CDR3 protein: CASRGGAGYNSPLHF; CDR3 DNA: TGTGCCAGCAGAGGGGGGGCAGGGTATAATTCACCCCTCCACTTT
J gene: TRBJ2-7; clone size: NA; D gene: NA; V gene: TRBV5-4; CDR3 protein: CASSLEGAYEQYF; CDR3 DNA: TGTGCCAGCAGCTTAGAAGGCGCCTACGAGCAGTACTTC
J gene: TRBJ1-2; clone size: NA; D gene: NA; V gene: TRBV7-9; CDR3 protein: CASSPPLRDVTSENYGYTF; CDR3 DNA: TGTGCCAGCAGCCCCCCCCTCCGGGACGTCACCAGCGAGAACTATGGCTACACCTTC
J gene: TRBJ1-1; clone size: NA; D gene: NA; V gene: TRBV19; CDR3 protein: CASRMTENTEAFF; CDR3 DNA: TGTGCCAGTAGGATGACAGAAAACACTGAAGCTTTCTTT
J gene: TRBJ1-1; clone size: NA; D gene: NA; V gene: TRBV3-1/TRBV3-2; CDR3 protein: CASSHTGRVDTEAFF; CDR3 DNA: TGTGCCAGCAGCCATACCGGGAGGGTAGACACTGAAGCTTTCTTT
J gene: TRBJ2-3; clone size: NA; D gene: NA; V gene: TRBV12-5; CDR3 protein: CASGLETGRSDTQYF; CDR3 DNA: TGTGCTAGTGGTCTCGAGACAGGGAGGTCAGATACGCAGTATTTT
J gene: TRBJ1-1; clone size: NA; D gene: TRBD1; V gene: TRBV5-4; CDR3 protein: CASTPGQGVSEAFF; CDR3 DNA: TGTGCCAGCACCCCGGGACAGGGAGTCTCTGAAGCTTTCTTT
J gene: TRBJ2-7; clone size: NA; D gene: TRBD2; V gene: TRBV5-8; CDR3 protein: CASSWFLRTREQYF; CDR3 DNA: TGTGCCAGCAGCTGGTTTCTGCGGACTAGAGAGCAGTACTTC
J gene: TRBJ2-3; clone size: NA; D gene: TRBD2; V gene: TRBV3-1/TRBV3-2; CDR3 protein: CASSQDLGGALDTQYF; CDR3 DNA: TGTGCCAGCAGCCAAGACCTCGGGGGGGCCTTAGATACGCAGTATTTT
J gene: TRBJ1-1; clone size: NA; D gene: NA; V gene: TRBV5-6; CDR3 protein: CASSLGENTEAFF; CDR3 DNA: TGTGCCAGCAGCTTGGGGGAGAACACTGAAGCTTTCTTT
J gene: TRBJ1-2; clone size: many; D gene: NA; V gene: TRBV19; CDR3 protein: CASSRPPRVRGYTF; CDR3 DNA: TGTGCCAGTAGTCGACCTCCAAGGGTTCGTGGCTACACCTTC
J gene: TRBJ2-6; clone size: NA; D gene: TRBD1; V gene: TRBV7-3; CDR3 protein: CASTRGQGGFGANVLTF; CDR3 DNA: TGTGCCAGCACCCGGGGACAGGGAGGCTTTGGGGCCAACGTCCTGACTTTC
J gene: TRBJ2-7; clone size: NA; D gene: NA; V gene: TRBV5-1; CDR3 protein: CASSAPASGPRGEQYF; CDR3 DNA: TGCGCCAGCAGCGCTCCCGCCTCCGGGCCACGGGGCGAGCAGTACTTC
J gene: TRBJ1-2; clone size: NA; D gene: TRBD1; V gene: TRBV29-1; CDR3 protein: CSVRDRENYGYTF; CDR3 DNA: TGCAGCGTGAGGGACAGGGAGAACTATGGCTACACCTTC
J gene: TRBJ2-3; clone size: NA; D gene: TRBD2; V gene: TRBV7-8; CDR3 protein: CASSFGLAGGRSTDTQYF; CDR3 DNA: TGTGCCAGCAGTTTCGGACTAGCGGGGGGGCGAAGCACAGATACGCAGTATTTT